This T cell receptor beta chain came from a study of cytotoxic CD8 clonotypes in ibrutinib-treated CLL. Sequencing was performed with immunoSEQ multiplex PCR; in TCRdb, only in-frame clones are kept and a portion is missing. This sample yields more than 200,000 clones, of which 75% to 85% are seen a single time; roughly 10% belongs to the top ten. Notes on the study in general: Contraction or stability on treatment was seen for public clonotypes, which were uncommon.

About this clone itself: The antigen is undetermined.

The specimen comprised PBMCs, sampled after 12 months of ibrutinib treatment. The sequence was obtained from a human donor with chronic lymphocytic leukemia.

DNA for the CDR3: TGTGCCAGCAGCTTTCAGGGATCATCTAACTATGGCTACACCTTC. Amino acids: CASSFQGSSNYGYTF. The rearrangement joins TRBV7-6 to TRBJ1-2, with D maybe TRBD1 (5 bases). This CDR3 comprises 15 residues. Germline assignment: CDR1 SGHVS and CDR2 FNYEAQ. Trimming stripped 3 bases from V and 0 bases from J, with 11 bases between.